The clone carrying this TCR beta chain turned up a few times. The data originate from a study of CD8+ T cells in alopecia areata. This CDR3 is 16 amino acids long. V dropped 6 bases and J dropped 1; count of bases not matched to a gene: 6. In germline, CDR1 is SNHLY, CDR2 FYNNEI. Treatment meaning: oral pan-JAK inhibitor, 5-10 mg twice daily. Sequencing used cDNA as its template, made by extracting RNA and reverse transcribing it. Sequencing was performed with immunoSEQ multiplex PCR; in TCRdb, only in-frame clones are kept and a portion is missing. Found here are more than 200,000 clones, approximately 40% of them singletons; the top ten hold 2% to 3%.

This receptor was identified in a human donor with alopecia areata. The chain recombines TRBV2 with TRBJ2-5, with 12 positions matching TRBD2. Source: CD4+ T cells sorted from blood, taken at approximately week 36, from a patient treated with tofacitinib. Here the CDR3 reads CASSLGLAGSQETQYF. CDR3 nucleotide sequence: TGTGCCAGCAGCCTAGGACTAGCGGGGAGCCAAGAGACCCAGTACTTC.